These 5 T cell receptor beta chains were sequenced from one sample in a study of Ad26.COV2.S vaccination and SARS-CoV-2 variants. Measured with immunoSEQ multiplex PCR; TCRdb has only the in-frame clones, and not every one. The sample lists about 180,000 clones; approximately 88% were seen once. This material consisted of peripheral blood, taken after recovery from COVID-19. These receptors were taken from a human donor who had recovered from COVID-19.

J is TRBJ1-1 and V is TRBV5-6; no clear D gene. Germline V gives CDR1 SGHDT, CDR2 YYEEEE. V was pared by 2 bases and J by 6 bases, with 8 bases between. This CDR3 spans 12 amino acids. This chain's CDR3 is CASSFLRAEAFF. Written as DNA, the CDR3 is TGTGCCAGCAGCTTTTTGAGGGCTGAAGCTTTCTTT.

This clone was counted once. The V and J genes are TRBV13 and TRBJ2-7, with a weak D call TRBD2 (7 bases). CDR3 length equals 13 residues. Deletions cut 8 bases from V and 2 bases from J, with 13 bases between. Per germline, CDR1 PRHDT and CDR2 FYEKMQ (reference sequence). Written as DNA, the CDR3 is TGTGCCAGCGGGGGGGGCCTTACCTACGAGCAGTACTTC. Protein: CASGGGLTYEQYF.

The chain employs TRBV2 and TRBJ1-2; 7 nucleotides line up with TRBD1. CDR1 is SNHLY and CDR2 is FYNNEI in the germline V gene. Germline trimming cut 8 bases from V and 4 bases from J; bases unmatched to any gene: 10. The CDR3 is 14 amino acids. CDR3 protein: CASLGTDFLYGYTF. DNA of the CDR3: TGTGCCAGCCTCGGGACAGATTTCCTCTATGGCTACACCTTC.

The J gene is TRBJ1-2, the V gene TRBV4-1; TRBD1 matches at 11 bases. The CDR3 runs to 15 residues. Per the germline V gene, CDR1 is MGHRA and CDR2 is YSYEKL. With 0 bases clipped from V and 6 bases from J, the junction kept 3 bases outside the gene matches. CDR3 bases: TGCGCCAGCAGCCAAGATCGGACAGGGGGCGATGGCTACACCTTC. Translating gives CASSQDRTGGDGYTF.

This chain connects TRBV7-2 to TRBJ2-3; D is ambiguous. The CDR3 extends over 13 amino acids. With 1 base removed from V and 5 bases from J, the gap between germline ends came to 7 bases. Germline CDR1 is SGHTA and CDR2 is FQGNSA. This chain's CDR3 is CASSLGVLDTQYF. CDR3 bases: TGTGCCAGCAGCTTAGGGGTACTAGATACGCAGTATTTT.